These 2 T cell receptor beta chains share one sample of origin, sequenced in a study of human T cells and chemical hapten exposure. Stated time point: patch test 2, 6 weeks after DPC sensitization. Treatment here: therapeutic diphenylcyclopropenone sensitization with weekly scalp DPC. MiXCR was run by TCRdb on the RACE reads, yielding one entry per CDR3 protein. The sample shows 75,000 to 100,000 distinct CDR3 sequences, 9.3% of them seen only once. The sample consisted of whole blood, taken in connection with sensitization to the hapten diphenylcyclopropenone (DPC). Receptors originate from a woman in her forties with alopecia areata. Some clones in this sample may be carry-over from other donors' samples.

CDR3 coding DNA: TGTGCCAGCAGCCGGGACAGCATTAACTATGGCTACACCTTC. It encodes CASSRDSINYGYTF. This rearrangement joins TRBV27 to TRBJ1-2, with 7 bases aligning to TRBD1. The CDR3 extends over 14 amino acids. Per the germline V gene, CDR1 is MNHEY and CDR2 is SMNVEV (reference sequence). V lost 6 bases and J lost 1; bases outside the gene matches: 5.

This clonotype showed up just a few times. The CDR3 nucleotides read TGCGCCAGCAGCTTGGTTCCAGATAAGGAAAAACTGTTTTTT. This gives the protein CASSLVPDKEKLFF. The chain employs TRBV5-1 and TRBJ1-4; D not resolved. The CDR3 extends over 14 amino acids. The V and J ends lost 0 bases and 8 bases respectively, with 11 bases between them. Per the germline V gene, CDR1 is SGHRS and CDR2 is YFSETQ. The variable domain in full, completed from reference TRBV5-1 and TRBJ1-4, reads KAGVTQTPRYLIKTRGQQVTLSCSPISGHRSVSWYQQTPGQGLQFLFEYFSETQRNKGNFPGRFSGRQFSNSRSEMNVSTLELGDSALYLCASSLVPDKEKLFFGSGTQLSVL.